This TCR beta chain was recovered during a study of blood T cells in healthy people across ages. General study points: A roughly linear age-dependent decrease characterized TCR beta diversity per million T cells.

The second PCR ran about 6 to 11 cycles with a sample-barcoded 5' primer and J-beta primers. TCRdb reprocessed the 5' RACE reads via MiXCR and lists one record per CDR3 protein. The top ten hold approximately 0.75% of the sample, which has roughly 1,000,000 distinct CDR3 sequences, less than 25% seen once. This clonotype was picked up a small number of times. Its matching antigen is unknown. The germline V gene encodes CDR1 SQVTM and CDR2 ANQGSEA. The V gene lost 1 base and the J gene lost 6 bases, with 16 bases spanning the gap. The CDR3 length is 15 residues. Separately, the same data were catalogued under a study of T cells of mothers and their children. That study adds: Three healthy Caucasian mothers, along with their six children, served as the donors. Whatever RNA was extracted went entirely into cDNA synthesis, at approximately 1.4 ug per 15 ul.

Sequencing was performed on blood. This sequence was found in a girl aged 2-9 years in good health. The chain carries TRBV29-1 and TRBJ2-1, with unresolved D. The CDR3 DNA sequence: TGCAGCGTTGAAGGTCCAGGTAAATCCCTCAATGAGCAGTTCTTC. Amino acids: CSVEGPGKSLNEQFF.